Only one count was recorded for the clone carrying this TCR beta chain. The sorted-subset replicate PCRs were given about 210 ng DNA, which is approximately 30,000 T cell genomes. The assay was immunoSEQ multiplex PCR, and TCRdb's table has in-frame clones only and misses some. The sample has under 1,100,000 clones; around 78% are singletons. This entry is derived from a study of shared clonotypes between healthy human individuals. Study information: CD4 naive cells filled three plates per donor, CD4 memory three, CD8 naive two and CD8 memory one.

The CDR3 has 19 residues. Germline CDR1 is SGHRS and CDR2 is YFSETQ. Trimming shortened V by 3 bases and J by 0 bases, and 19 bases separated the two germline ends. The chain combines TRBV5-1 with TRBJ2-6; D may match TRBD1 or TRBD2 (5 bases each). The TCR comes from a man younger than 35 in good health. Some clones in this sample may be carry-over from other donors' samples. Sequenced: memory CD4+ T cells from PBMCs. Subset described: CD45RA-negative fraction. CDR3 loop: CASSWDGPDTNSGANVLTF. In DNA, the CDR3 is TGCGCCAGCAGCTGGGACGGACCGGACACAAACTCTGGGGCCAACGTCCTGACTTTC.